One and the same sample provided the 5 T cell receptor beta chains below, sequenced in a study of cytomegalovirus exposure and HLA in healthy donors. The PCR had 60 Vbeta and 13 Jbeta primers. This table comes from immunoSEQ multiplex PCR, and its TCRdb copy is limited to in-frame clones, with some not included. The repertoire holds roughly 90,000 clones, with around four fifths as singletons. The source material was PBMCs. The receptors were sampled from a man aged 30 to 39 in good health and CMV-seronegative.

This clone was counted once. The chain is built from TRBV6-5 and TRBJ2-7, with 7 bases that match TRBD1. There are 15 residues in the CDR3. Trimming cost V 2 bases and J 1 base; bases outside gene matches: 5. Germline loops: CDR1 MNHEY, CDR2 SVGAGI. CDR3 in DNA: TGTGCCAGCAGTTACGGCACAGGGGTTTCCTACGAGCAGTACTTC. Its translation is CASSYGTGVSYEQYF.

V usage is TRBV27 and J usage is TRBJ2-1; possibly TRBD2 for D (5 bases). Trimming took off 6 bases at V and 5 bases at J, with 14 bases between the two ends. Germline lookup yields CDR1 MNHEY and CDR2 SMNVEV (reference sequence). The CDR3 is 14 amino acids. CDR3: CASRPQLANNEQFF. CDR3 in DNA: TGTGCCAGCAGACCACAGCTAGCAAACAATGAGCAGTTCTTC.

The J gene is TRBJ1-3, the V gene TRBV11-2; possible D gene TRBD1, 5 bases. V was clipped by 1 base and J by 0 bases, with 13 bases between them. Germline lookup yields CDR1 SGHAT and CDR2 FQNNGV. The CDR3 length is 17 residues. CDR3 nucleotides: TGTGCCAGCAGCTTAGTGACCCAGACAGACTCTGGAAACACCATATATTTT. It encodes CASSLVTQTDSGNTIYF.

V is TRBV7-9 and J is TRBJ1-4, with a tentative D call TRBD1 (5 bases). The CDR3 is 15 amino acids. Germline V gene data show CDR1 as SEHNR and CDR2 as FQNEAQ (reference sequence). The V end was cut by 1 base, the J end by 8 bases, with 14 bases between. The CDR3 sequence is CASSLGGGAWEKLFF. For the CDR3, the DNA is TGTGCCAGCAGCTTAGGAGGCGGGGCCTGGGAAAAACTGTTTTTT.

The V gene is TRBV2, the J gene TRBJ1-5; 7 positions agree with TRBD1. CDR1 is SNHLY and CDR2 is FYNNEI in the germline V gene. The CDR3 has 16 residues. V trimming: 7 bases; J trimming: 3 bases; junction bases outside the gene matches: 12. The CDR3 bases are TGTGCCAGCATTGGACCCCTACAGGGGCACAATCAGCCCCAGCATTTT. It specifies CASIGPLQGHNQPQHF.